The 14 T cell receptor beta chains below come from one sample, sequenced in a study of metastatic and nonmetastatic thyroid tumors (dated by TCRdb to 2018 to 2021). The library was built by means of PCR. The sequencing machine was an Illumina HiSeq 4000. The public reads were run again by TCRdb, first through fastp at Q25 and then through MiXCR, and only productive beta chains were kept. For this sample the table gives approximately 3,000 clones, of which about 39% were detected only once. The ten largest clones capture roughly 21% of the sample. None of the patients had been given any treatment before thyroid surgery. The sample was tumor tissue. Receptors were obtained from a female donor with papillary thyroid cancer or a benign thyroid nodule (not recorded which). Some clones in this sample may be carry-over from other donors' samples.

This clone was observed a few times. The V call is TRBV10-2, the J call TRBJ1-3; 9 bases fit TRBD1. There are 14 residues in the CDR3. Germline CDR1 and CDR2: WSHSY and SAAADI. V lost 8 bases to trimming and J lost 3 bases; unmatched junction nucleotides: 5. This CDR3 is CASGQGFSGNTIYF. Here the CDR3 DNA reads TGCGCCAGCGGACAGGGGTTCAGTGGAAACACCATATATTTT.

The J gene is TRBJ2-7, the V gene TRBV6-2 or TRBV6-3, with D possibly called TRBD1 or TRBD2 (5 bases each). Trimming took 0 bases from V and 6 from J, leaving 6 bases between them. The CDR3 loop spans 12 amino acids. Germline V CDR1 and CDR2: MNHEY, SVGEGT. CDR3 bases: TGTGCCAGCAGTTACTCGAGGGGCGAGCAGTACTTC. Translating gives CASSYSRGEQYF.

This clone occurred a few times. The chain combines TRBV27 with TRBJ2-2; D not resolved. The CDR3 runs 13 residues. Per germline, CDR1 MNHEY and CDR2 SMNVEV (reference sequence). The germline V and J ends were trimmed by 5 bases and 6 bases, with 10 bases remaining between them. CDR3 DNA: TGTGCCAGCAGTGTCGATTGGTCCGGGGAGCTGTTTTTT. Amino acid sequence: CASSVDWSGELFF.

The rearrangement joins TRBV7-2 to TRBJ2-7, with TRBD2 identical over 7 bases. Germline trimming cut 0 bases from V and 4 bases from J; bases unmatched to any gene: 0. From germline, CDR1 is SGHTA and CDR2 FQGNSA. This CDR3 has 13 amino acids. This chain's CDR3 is CASSLAGGYEQYF. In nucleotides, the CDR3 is TGTGCCAGCAGCTTAGCGGGGGGGTACGAGCAGTACTTC.

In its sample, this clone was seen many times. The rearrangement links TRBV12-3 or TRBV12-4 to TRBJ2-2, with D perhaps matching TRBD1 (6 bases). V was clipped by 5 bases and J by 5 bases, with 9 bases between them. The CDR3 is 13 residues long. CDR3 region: CASSGTRTGELFF. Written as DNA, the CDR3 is TGTGCCAGCAGTGGGACACGAACCGGGGAGCTGTTTTTT.

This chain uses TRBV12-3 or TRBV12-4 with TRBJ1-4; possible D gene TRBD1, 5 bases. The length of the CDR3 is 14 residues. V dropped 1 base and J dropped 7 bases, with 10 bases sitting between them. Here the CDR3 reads CASSLGRETEKLFF. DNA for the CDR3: TGTGCCAGCAGTTTAGGCAGGGAGACTGAAAAACTGTTTTTT.

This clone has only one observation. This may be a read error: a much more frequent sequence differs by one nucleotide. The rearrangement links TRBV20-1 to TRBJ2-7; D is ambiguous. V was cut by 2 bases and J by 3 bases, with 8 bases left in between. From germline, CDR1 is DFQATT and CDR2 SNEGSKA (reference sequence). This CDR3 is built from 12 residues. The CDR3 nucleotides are TGCAGTGCTAGACTATCGAACTACGAGCAGTACTTC. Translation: CSARLSNYEQYF.

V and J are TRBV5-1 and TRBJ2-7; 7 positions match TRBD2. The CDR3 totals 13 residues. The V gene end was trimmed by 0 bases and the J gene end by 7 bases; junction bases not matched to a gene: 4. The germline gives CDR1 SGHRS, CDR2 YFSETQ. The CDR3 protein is CASSLDGGGEQYF. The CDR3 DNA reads TGCGCCAGCAGCTTGGACGGGGGAGGGGAGCAGTACTTC.

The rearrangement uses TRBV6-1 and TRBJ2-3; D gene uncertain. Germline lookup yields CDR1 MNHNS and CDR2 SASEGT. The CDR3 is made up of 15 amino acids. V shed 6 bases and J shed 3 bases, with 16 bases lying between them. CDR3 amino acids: CASSDSHASTDTQYF. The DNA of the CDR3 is TGTGCCAGCAGCGATTCACATGCTAGTACAGATACGCAGTATTTT.

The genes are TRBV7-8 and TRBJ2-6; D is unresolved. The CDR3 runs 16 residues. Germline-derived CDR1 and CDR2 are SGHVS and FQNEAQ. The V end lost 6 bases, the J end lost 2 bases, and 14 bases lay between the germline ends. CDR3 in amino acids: CASSPWSMTGANVLTF. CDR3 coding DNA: TGTGCCAGCAGTCCCTGGAGTATGACTGGGGCCAACGTCCTGACTTTC.

CDR3 sequence: CASSPTSGVSYEQYF. Written as DNA, the CDR3 is TGTGCCAGCAGTCCGACTAGCGGAGTTTCCTACGAGCAGTACTTC. The chain recombines TRBV6-2 or TRBV6-3 with TRBJ2-7; 9 bases line up with TRBD2. Germline lookup yields CDR1 MNHEY and CDR2 SVGEGT. Trimming at V came to 5 bases and at J to 1 base, leaving 6 bases not matched to a gene. CDR3 length equals 15 residues.

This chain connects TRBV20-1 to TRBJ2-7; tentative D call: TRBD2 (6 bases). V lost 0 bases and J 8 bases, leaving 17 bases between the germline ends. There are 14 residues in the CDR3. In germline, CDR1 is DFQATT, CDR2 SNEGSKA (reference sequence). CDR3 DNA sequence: TGCAGTGCTAGAGAAGCGGGCGGGCATACGAAGCAGTACTTC. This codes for CSAREAGGHTKQYF.

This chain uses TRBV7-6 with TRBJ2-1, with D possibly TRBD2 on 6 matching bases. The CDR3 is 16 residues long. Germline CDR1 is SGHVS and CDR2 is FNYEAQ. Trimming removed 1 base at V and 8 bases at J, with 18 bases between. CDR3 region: CASSLDPGLGTHEQFF. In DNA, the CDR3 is TGTGCCAGCAGCTTAGATCCGGGACTGGGTACACATGAGCAGTTCTTC.

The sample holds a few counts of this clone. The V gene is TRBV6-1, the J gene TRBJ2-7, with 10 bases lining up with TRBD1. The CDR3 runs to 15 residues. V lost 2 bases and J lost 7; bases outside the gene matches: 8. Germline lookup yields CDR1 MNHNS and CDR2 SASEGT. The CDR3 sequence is CASSERGQGSREQYF. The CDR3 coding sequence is TGTGCCAGCAGTGAAAGGGGACAGGGGAGCCGGGAGCAGTACTTC.